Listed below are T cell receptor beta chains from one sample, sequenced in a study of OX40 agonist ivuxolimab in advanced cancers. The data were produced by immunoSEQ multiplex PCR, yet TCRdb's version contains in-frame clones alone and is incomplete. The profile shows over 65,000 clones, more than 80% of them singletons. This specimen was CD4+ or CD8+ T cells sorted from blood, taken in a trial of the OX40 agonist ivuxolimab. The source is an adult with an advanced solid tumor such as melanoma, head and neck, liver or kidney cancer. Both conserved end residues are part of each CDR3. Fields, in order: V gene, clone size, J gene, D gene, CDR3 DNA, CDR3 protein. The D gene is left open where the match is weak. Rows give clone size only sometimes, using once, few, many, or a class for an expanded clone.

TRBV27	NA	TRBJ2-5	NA	TGTGCCAGCAGCCAGGGGTACAGGGTGGAGACCCAGTACTTC	CASSQGYRVETQYF
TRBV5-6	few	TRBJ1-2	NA	TGTGCCAGCAGCTGGGGCAGAAGGTATGGCTACACCTTC	CASSWGRRYGYTF
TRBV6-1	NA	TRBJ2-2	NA	TGTGCCAGCAGTGGTCTTGCCTACACCGGGGAGCTGTTTTTT	CASSGLAYTGELFF
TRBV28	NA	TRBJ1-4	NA	TGTGCCAGCAGTTACACTGGGCGCGGTGAAAAACTGTTTTTT	CASSYTGRGEKLFF
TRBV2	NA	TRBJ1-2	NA	TGTGCCAGCAGTGACTCAGAAAGCTATGGCTACACCTTC	CASSDSESYGYTF
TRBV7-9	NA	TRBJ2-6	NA	TGTGCCAGCAGTTCCTCCCGGGGGTACTCTGGGGCCAACGTCCTGACTTTC	CASSSSRGYSGANVLTF
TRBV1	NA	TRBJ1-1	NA	TGCACCAGCAGTTTCAGGAAGTCCATGAACACTGAAGCTTTCTTT	CTSSFRKSMNTEAFF
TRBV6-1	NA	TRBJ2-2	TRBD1	TGTGCCAGCATCCCGGGACAGGGTAACGGGGAGCTGTTTTTT	CASIPGQGNGELFF
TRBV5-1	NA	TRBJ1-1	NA	TGCGCCAGCAGCTTTAATGGGGTAAGCACTGAAGCTTTCTTT	CASSFNGVSTEAFF
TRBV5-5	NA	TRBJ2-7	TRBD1	TGTGCCAGCAGCTTGTGGGGACAGGGGGGCTACGAGCAGTACTTC	CASSLWGQGGYEQYF
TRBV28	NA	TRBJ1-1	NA	TGTGCCAGCAGTTTATACACTGAAGCTTTCTTT	CASSLYTEAFF
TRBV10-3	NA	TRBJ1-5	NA	TGTGCCATCAGTGAGGCGGGGATGGGGCAGCCCCAGCATTTT	CAISEAGMGQPQHF
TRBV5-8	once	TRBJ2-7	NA	TGTGCCAGCAGCTTGGGTTCTTGGCGGACGGTCTACGAGCAGTACTTC	CASSLGSWRTVYEQYF
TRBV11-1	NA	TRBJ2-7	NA	TGTGCCAGCAGCTTAGATTCCCAGAGCTCCTACGAGCAGTACTTC	CASSLDSQSSYEQYF
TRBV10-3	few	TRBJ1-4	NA	TGTGCCATCAGTGAAGATGTTGGGGGTGGAACTAATGAAAAACTGTTTTTT	CAISEDVGGGTNEKLFF
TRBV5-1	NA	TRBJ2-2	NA	TGCGCCAGCAGGTCGTTTTCGCAGGACACCGGGGAGCTGTTTTTT	CASRSFSQDTGELFF
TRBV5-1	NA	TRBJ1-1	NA	TGCGCCAGCAGCGACTTGGGAGTGAACACTGAAGCTTTCTTT	CASSDLGVNTEAFF
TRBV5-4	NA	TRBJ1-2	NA	TGTGCCAGCAGCTTGGTGTCCGGGGTTAACTATGGCTACACCTTC	CASSLVSGVNYGYTF
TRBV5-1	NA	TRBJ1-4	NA	TGCGCCAGCAGCTTATCGGGGCAAAGTAATGAAAAACTGTTTTTT	CASSLSGQSNEKLFF
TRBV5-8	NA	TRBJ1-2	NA	TGTGCCAGCAGCAAGCAAACGGGACGTGCTAACTATGGCTACACCTTC	CASSKQTGRANYGYTF
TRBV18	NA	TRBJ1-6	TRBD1	TGTGCCAGCTCACCAGAACAGGGGAACTCACCCCTCCACTTT	CASSPEQGNSPLHF
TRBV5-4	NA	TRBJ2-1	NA	TGTGCCAGCAGCTTGCGGCCGTACAATGAGCAGTTCTTC	CASSLRPYNEQFF
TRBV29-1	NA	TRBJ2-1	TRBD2	TGCAGCGTTGAATGGCGTGGTAGCGGGGGGTCGAATGAGCAGTTCTTC	CSVEWRGSGGSNEQFF